The clone carrying this TCR beta chain has ten or more counts. This entry belongs to a study of T cells in Graves' hyperthyroidism and ophthalmopathy. What was amplified from RNA transcripts were TCR beta CDR3 regions. During a first-round RT-PCR of the TCR CDR3, the HTBI primer set was used. TCRdb analysed the multiplex PCR reads with MiXCR anew, one entry per CDR3 protein. The data contain hundreds of thousands of distinct CDR3 sequences, 38% of them seen just once; the ten biggest clones take up approximately 8.7%. The CDR3 loop spans 12 amino acids. The V gene lost 4 bases and the J gene lost 8 bases, with 11 bases spanning the gap. Germline V gene lookup returns CDR1 SNHLY and CDR2 FYNNEI.

This rearrangement joins TRBV2 to TRBJ1-2; D ambiguous. The sample consisted of blood. The origin of this receptor is a man younger than 30 with Graves' hyperthyroidism. The CDR3 reads CASSGTAHGYTF. CDR3 sequence (DNA): TGTGCCAGCAGTGGAACAGCCCACGGCTACACCTTC.